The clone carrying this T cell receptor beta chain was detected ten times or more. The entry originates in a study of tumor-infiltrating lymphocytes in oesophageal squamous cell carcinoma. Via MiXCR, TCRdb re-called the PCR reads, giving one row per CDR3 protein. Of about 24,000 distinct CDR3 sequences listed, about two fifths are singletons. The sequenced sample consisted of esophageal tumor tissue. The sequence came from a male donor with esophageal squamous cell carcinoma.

The CDR3 coding sequence is TGTGCCAGCAGTGAAGCCGGGACCGTTAGCTCCTACGAGCAGTACTTC. Protein: CASSEAGTVSSYEQYF. The chain couples TRBV6-1 to TRBJ2-7; D tentatively fits TRBD1 or TRBD2 (5 bases each). This CDR3 is built from 16 residues. V was cut by 0 bases and J by 0 bases, with 12 bases left in between. The germline V gene has CDR1 MNHNS and CDR2 SASEGT.